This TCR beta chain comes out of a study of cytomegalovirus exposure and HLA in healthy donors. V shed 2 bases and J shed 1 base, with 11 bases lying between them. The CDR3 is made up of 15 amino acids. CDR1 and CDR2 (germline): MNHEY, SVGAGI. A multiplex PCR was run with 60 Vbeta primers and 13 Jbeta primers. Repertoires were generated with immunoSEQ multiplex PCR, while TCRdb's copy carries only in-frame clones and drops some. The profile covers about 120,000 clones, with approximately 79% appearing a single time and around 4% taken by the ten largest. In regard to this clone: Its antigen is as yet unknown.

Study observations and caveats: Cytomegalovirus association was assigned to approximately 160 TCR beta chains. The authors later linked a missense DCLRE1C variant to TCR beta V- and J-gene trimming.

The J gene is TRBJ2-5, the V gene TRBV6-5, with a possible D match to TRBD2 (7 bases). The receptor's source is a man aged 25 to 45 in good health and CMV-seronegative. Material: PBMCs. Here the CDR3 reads CASSYRGGVQETQYF. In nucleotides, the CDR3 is TGTGCCAGCAGTTACAGGGGGGGGGTCCAAGAGACCCAGTACTTC.